Below are 15 T cell receptor beta chains sequenced from a single sample in a study of blood T cells in healthy people across ages. A second PCR of about 7 to 12 cycles used a sample-barcoded 5' primer and a J-beta primer mix. TCRdb re-analysed the 5' RACE reads in MiXCR, keeping a single row per CDR3 protein. This table has approximately 800,000 distinct CDR3 sequences, more than 45% appearing once. Sequences were obtained from blood. Every receptor here comes from a man aged 30 to 39 in good health.

The J gene is TRBJ2-7, the V gene TRBV20-1; D uncertain. V was pared by 1 base and J by 3 bases, with 7 bases between. Germline V gene lookup returns CDR1 DFQATT and CDR2 SNEGSKA (reference sequence). This CDR3 has 12 amino acids. As DNA, the CDR3 is TGCAGTGCTAGAGCTCTAGTCTACGAGCAGTACTTC. The encoded protein is CSARALVYEQYF.

This clonotype was recorded a few times. The J gene is TRBJ2-4, the V gene TRBV2; D call uncertain. The J call may be faulty, since TRBJ2-7 better matches the DNA end. CDR1 and CDR2 (germline): SNHLY, FYNNEI. The CDR3 is 13 amino acids. CDR3 DNA sequence: TGTGCCAGCAGCGAGAACGTTCCCAGCGAGCAGTACTTC. Its protein is CASSENVPSEQYF.

The chain is built from TRBV5-6 and TRBJ2-1; D possibly uses TRBD1 or TRBD2 (5 bases each). The length of the CDR3 is 14 residues. V was clipped by 4 bases and J by 7 bases, with 15 bases between them. CDR1 SGHDT and CDR2 YYEEEE come from the germline V gene. The CDR3: CASSTGPQWNEQFF. The CDR3 DNA is TGTGCCAGCAGCACGGGACCCCAGTGGAATGAGCAGTTCTTC.

The chain combines TRBV6-6 with TRBJ1-6; D is undetermined. Germline V gene lookup returns CDR1 MNHNY and CDR2 SVGAGI (reference sequence). The CDR3 is made up of 13 amino acids. The ends were cut back, 4 bases at V and 7 bases at J, with 8 bases in the middle. This CDR3 reads CASSFEGNSPLHF. In nucleotides, the CDR3 is TGTGCCAGCAGTTTTGAAGGGAATTCACCCCTCCACTTT.

CDR3 DNA: TGTGCCAGCAGTGAAATCAGCTCCTACAATGAGCAGTTCTTC. Protein product: CASSEISSYNEQFF. The gene calls are TRBV2 and TRBJ2-1; D not certain. Trimming removed 2 bases from V and 0 bases from J, with 5 bases in between. This CDR3 is built from 14 residues. CDR1 is SNHLY and CDR2 is FYNNEI in the germline V gene.

The V call is TRBV9, the J call TRBJ2-1, with 9 bases that match TRBD1. The CDR3 consists of 15 residues. The germline V gene encodes CDR1 SGDLS and CDR2 YYNGEE. With 1 base clipped from V and 8 bases from J, the junction kept 7 bases outside the gene matches. The CDR3, as DNA: TGTGCCAGCAGCGTATGGGACAGGGCTCCCGATGAGCAGTTCTTC. Translating gives CASSVWDRAPDEQFF.

This clonotype came up many times. This chain links TRBV29-1 with TRBJ1-2; the D gene is possibly TRBD1 (5 bases). The germline CDR1 and CDR2 sequences are SQVTM and ANQGSEA. The CDR3 consists of 11 residues. The V end lost 7 bases, the J end lost 8 bases, and 14 bases lay between the germline ends. The CDR3, as DNA: TGCAGCGGGCGCTTGGGGGACGGCTACACCTTC. Translation: CSGRLGDGYTF.

This clonotype has more than one count but fewer than ten. This chain uses TRBV10-3 with TRBJ2-7; D ambiguous. From germline, CDR1 is ENHRY and CDR2 SYGVKD. V lost 2 bases and J 2 bases, leaving 13 bases between the germline ends. This CDR3 region has 15 residues. The CDR3 nucleotides are TGTGCCATCAGTGAGGGGCAGATAGCCGCCTACGAGCAGTACTTC. Translating gives CAISEGQIAAYEQYF.

This clonotype was seen once. The chain employs TRBV28 and TRBJ2-1, with D unresolved. The CDR3 loop spans 16 amino acids. V gave up 1 base and J gave up 6 bases, with 16 bases separating them. Germline values: CDR1 MDHEN, CDR2 SYDVKM. For the CDR3, the DNA is TGTGCCAGCAGTTTATTCGGCCAGCGCTCCATCAATGAGCAGTTCTTC. This codes for CASSLFGQRSINEQFF.

This clonotype has more than one count but fewer than ten. This sequence joins TRBV27 and TRBJ2-1, with a possible D match to TRBD2 (7 bases). In germline, CDR1 is MNHEY, CDR2 SMNVEV (reference sequence). V was pared by 10 bases and J by 0 bases, with 13 bases between. The CDR3 length is 14 residues. CDR3 sequence reads: CATSAGASYNEQFF. In DNA form, the CDR3 reads TGTGCCACCTCGGCGGGGGCCTCCTACAATGAGCAGTTCTTC.

The chain uses TRBV28 and TRBJ1-1; D remains ambiguous. The V gene's germline CDR1 is MDHEN and CDR2 SYDVKM. The length of the CDR3 is 11 residues. With 6 bases removed from V and 8 bases from J, the gap between germline ends came to 10 bases. The CDR3 reads CASRGSGEAFF. CDR3 in DNA: TGTGCCAGCAGAGGGTCGGGCGAAGCTTTCTTT.

As DNA, the CDR3 is TGTGCCAGCAGCTTAGGCCAAAGAAGGGGCGGGGGGGCGAATGAGCAGTTCTTC. This sequence encodes CASSLGQRRGGGANEQFF. This chain uses TRBV7-2 with TRBJ2-1; 9 positions match TRBD2. The CDR3 runs 18 residues. The germline CDR1 and CDR2 sequences are SGHTA and FQGNSA. J was trimmed by 7 bases and V by 1 base; bases with no gene match: 14.

The rearrangement uses TRBV20-1 and TRBJ2-2; possibly TRBD2 for D (6 bases). Germline V gene data show CDR1 as DFQATT and CDR2 as SNEGSKA (reference sequence). V was shortened by 0 bases and J by 0 bases, with 11 bases between the two germline ends. CDR3 length: 16 amino acids. The CDR3 DNA reads TGCAGTGCTAGAGATCCCGGGACTTCGAACACCGGGGAGCTGTTTTTT. The encoded protein is CSARDPGTSNTGELFF.

In this sample, this clonotype turned up a few times. V is TRBV20-1 and J is TRBJ2-3, with 13 bases that match TRBD2. The V gene end was trimmed by 2 bases and the J gene end by 6 bases; junction bases not matched to a gene: 2. The CDR3 has 14 amino acids. Germline V gene data show CDR1 as DFQATT and CDR2 as SNEGSKA (reference sequence). CDR3: CSARPGLAGDTQYF. The DNA of the CDR3 is TGCAGTGCTAGACCGGGACTAGCGGGGGATACGCAGTATTTT.

To note about this clonotype: At one end the junction does not follow the germline gene, possibly because of a read error. The chain recombines TRBV6-1 with TRBJ2-1; D perhaps matches TRBD1 (5 bases). Germline CDR1 MNHNS, CDR2 SASEGT. The CDR3 is 15 amino acids. The CDR3 protein is CACRPWQGFYNEQFF. The CDR3 nucleotides are TGTGCCTGCAGGCCGTGGCAGGGATTCTACAATGAGCAGTTCTTC.